These T cell receptor beta chains were read from a single sample in a study of blood T cell repertoires in COVID-19. Using immunoSEQ multiplex PCR, the repertoire was profiled, and TCRdb retains in-frame clones only, with some absent. The data hold about 210,000 clones, with roughly 84% observed a single time. Sample: peripheral blood. Receptors were obtained from a woman of 80 years or more with COVID-19, enrolled during active disease. CDR3s include the opening cysteine and the closing phenylalanine or tryptophan. The order of the fields is clone size, V gene, D gene, J gene, CDR3 protein, CDR3 DNA. The D gene is left open where the match is weak. Some rows have no size entry. The others give once, few or many, or a class for an expanded clone.

>NA|TRBV2|NA|TRBJ2-2
CASSVIGGTGELFF
TGTGCCAGCAGTGTGATAGGGGGCACCGGGGAGCTGTTTTTT
>NA|TRBV24-1|NA|TRBJ2-5
CATSDSSAGAETQYF
TGTGCCACCAGTGATTCATCTGCAGGGGCAGAGACCCAGTACTTC
>once|TRBV5-1|TRBD1|TRBJ2-3
CASSFRDSQRDTQYF
TGCGCCAGCAGCTTCCGGGACAGCCAGAGAGATACGCAGTATTTT
>NA|TRBV2|TRBD2|TRBJ2-1
CASSPGLVVEQFF
TGTGCCAGCAGCCCCGGACTAGTTGTAGAGCAGTTCTTC
>NA|TRBV15|NA|TRBJ1-4
CATSREAANEKLFF
TGTGCCACCAGCAGAGAGGCAGCTAATGAAAAACTGTTTTTT
>NA|TRBV7-2|NA|TRBJ1-1
CASSLDRFKAFF
TGTGCCAGCAGCTTAGACAGGTTTAAGGCTTTCTTT
>NA|TRBV5-1|TRBD1|TRBJ1-2
CASSEGQPNYGYTF
TGCGCCAGCAGCGAGGGACAGCCAAACTATGGCTACACCTTC
>NA|TRBV19|NA|TRBJ1-1
CASSSAGVTEAFF
TGTGCCAGTAGTTCCGCGGGGGTCACTGAAGCTTTCTTT
>NA|TRBV18|TRBD1|TRBJ2-6
CASSVRPGQGSGANVLTF
TGTGCCAGCTCAGTCCGACCGGGACAGGGCTCTGGGGCCAACGTCCTGACTTTC
>NA|TRBV6-5|TRBD1|TRBJ1-2
CASSKGQPRYGYTF
TGTGCCAGCAGTAAGGGACAGCCTAGGTATGGCTACACCTTC
>NA|TRBV9|NA|TRBJ1-5
CASSPSWAGNQPQHF
TGTGCCAGCAGCCCCTCCTGGGCCGGCAATCAGCCCCAGCATTTT
>NA|TRBV5-1|TRBD1|TRBJ1-5
CASSVTGLYNQPQHF
TGCGCCAGCAGCGTGACAGGGTTATACAATCAGCCCCAGCATTTT
>NA|TRBV27|NA|TRBJ1-5
CASSPLGDNQPQHF
TGTGCCAGCAGTCCCCTCGGTGACAATCAGCCCCAGCATTTT
>NA|TRBV9|TRBD2|TRBJ2-5
CASSVGVTSGETQYF
TGTGCCAGCAGCGTAGGAGTGACTAGCGGGGAGACCCAGTACTTC
>NA|TRBV29-1|NA|TRBJ1-1
CSVDSRSGTEAFF
TGCAGCGTTGACAGTAGATCAGGCACTGAAGCTTTCTTT
>NA|TRBV3-1/TRBV3-2|TRBD1|TRBJ1-5
CASSQSGGQPQHF
TGTGCCAGCAGCCAATCAGGGGGTCAGCCCCAGCATTTT
>NA|TRBV7-9|NA|TRBJ1-2
CASSYGGGYTF
TGTGCCAGCAGCTACGGAGGGGGCTACACCTTC
>NA|TRBV24-1|TRBD1|TRBJ1-5
CASAPGTGGVGGNQPQHF
TGTGCCAGCGCTCCCGGGACAGGGGGCGTTGGGGGCAATCAGCCCCAGCATTTT
>NA|TRBV5-1|TRBD1|TRBJ1-2
CASSSTGHADYTF
TGCGCCAGCAGCTCGACAGGGCATGCGGACTACACCTTC
>NA|TRBV10-1|TRBD2|TRBJ2-1
CASSEGGGFSYNEQFF
TGCGCCAGCAGTGAGGGCGGGGGTTTCTCCTACAATGAGCAGTTCTTC
>NA|TRBV2|TRBD2|TRBJ2-3
CASSRGLAGGGTDTQYF
TGTGCCAGCAGCAGGGGACTAGCGGGGGGGGGCACAGATACGCAGTATTTT
>NA|TRBV3-1/TRBV3-2|NA|TRBJ2-1
CASSRDIGTYNEQFF
TGTGCCAGCAGCCGGGACATCGGCACCTACAATGAGCAGTTCTTC
>NA|TRBV6-5|NA|TRBJ1-3
CASSIQGASGNTIYF
TGTGCCAGCAGTATACAGGGTGCATCTGGAAACACCATATATTTT
>few|TRBV5-8|NA|TRBJ1-2
CASSSGQYGYTF
TGTGCCAGCAGCAGCGGACAGTATGGCTACACCTTC
>NA|TRBV10-3|TRBD2|TRBJ2-1
CAISGLAGDNEQFF
TGTGCCATCAGTGGACTAGCGGGGGACAATGAGCAGTTCTTC
>NA|TRBV5-6|NA|TRBJ1-2
CASSLLSGSYGYTF
TGTGCCAGCAGCTTGTTAAGCGGCAGCTATGGCTACACCTTC
>NA|TRBV18|TRBD1|TRBJ1-2
CASSPVEARGQYGYTF
TGTGCCAGCTCACCAGTGGAGGCCAGGGGGCAATATGGCTACACCTTC
>NA|TRBV5-8|NA|TRBJ1-3
CASSLRVVTGNTIYF
TGTGCCAGCAGCTTACGGGTAGTGACTGGAAACACCATATATTTT
>NA|TRBV11-3|NA|TRBJ1-6
CASSLAGYNSPLHF
TGTGCCAGCAGCTTGGCAGGATATAATTCACCCCTCCACTTT
>NA|TRBV28|NA|TRBJ2-2
CARQGMDTGELFF
TGTGCCAGGCAGGGGATGGACACCGGGGAGCTGTTTTTT
>once|TRBV6-6|NA|TRBJ2-5
CASRNGGSQETQYF
TGTGCCAGCAGAAACGGAGGGAGCCAAGAGACCCAGTACTTC
>NA|TRBV6-6|TRBD1|TRBJ1-1
CASSTPQGAPNTEAFF
TGTGCCAGCAGTACACCCCAGGGGGCGCCCAACACTGAAGCTTTCTTT
>NA|TRBV28|TRBD1|TRBJ1-2
CASSRQGSNYGYTF
TGTGCCAGCAGCCGACAGGGGAGTAACTATGGCTACACCTTC
>NA|TRBV5-1|TRBD1|TRBJ1-3
CASRRDDAGTASGNTIYF
TGCGCCAGCAGAAGAGACGACGCCGGGACAGCCTCTGGAAACACCATATATTTT
>NA|TRBV9|TRBD2|TRBJ2-5
CASSVGGGRGETQYF
TGTGCCAGCAGCGTAGGGGGAGGGAGGGGAGAGACCCAGTACTTC
>NA|TRBV6-5|NA|TRBJ1-1
CASSREDTEAFF
TGTGCCAGCTCGCGAGAGGACACTGAAGCTTTCTTT